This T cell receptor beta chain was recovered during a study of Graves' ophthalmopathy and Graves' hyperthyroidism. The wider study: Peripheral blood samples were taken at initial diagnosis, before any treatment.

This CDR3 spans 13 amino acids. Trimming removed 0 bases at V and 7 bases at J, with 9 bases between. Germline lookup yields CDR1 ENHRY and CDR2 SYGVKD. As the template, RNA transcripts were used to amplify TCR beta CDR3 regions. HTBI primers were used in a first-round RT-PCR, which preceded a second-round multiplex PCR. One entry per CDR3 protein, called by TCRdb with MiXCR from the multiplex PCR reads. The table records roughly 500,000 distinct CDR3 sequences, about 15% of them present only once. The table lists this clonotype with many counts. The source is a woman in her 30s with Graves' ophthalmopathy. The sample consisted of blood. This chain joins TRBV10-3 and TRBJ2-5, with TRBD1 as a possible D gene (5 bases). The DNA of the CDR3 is TGTGCCATCAGTGAGTCGACAGCTGGGACCCAGTACTTC. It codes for CAISESTAGTQYF.